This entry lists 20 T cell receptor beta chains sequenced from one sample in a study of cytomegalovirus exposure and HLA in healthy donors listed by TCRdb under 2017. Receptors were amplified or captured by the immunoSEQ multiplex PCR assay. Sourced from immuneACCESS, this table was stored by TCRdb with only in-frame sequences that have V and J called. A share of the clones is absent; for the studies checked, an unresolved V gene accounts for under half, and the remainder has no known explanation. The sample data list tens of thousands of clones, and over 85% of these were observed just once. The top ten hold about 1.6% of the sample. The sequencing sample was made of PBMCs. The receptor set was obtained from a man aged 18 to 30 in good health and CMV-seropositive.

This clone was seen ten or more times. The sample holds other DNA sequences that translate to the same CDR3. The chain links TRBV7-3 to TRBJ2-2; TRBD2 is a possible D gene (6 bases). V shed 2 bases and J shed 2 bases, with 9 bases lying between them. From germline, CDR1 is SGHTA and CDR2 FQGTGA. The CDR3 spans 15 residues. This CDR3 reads CASSLLGGNTGELFF. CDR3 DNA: TGTGCCAGCAGCTTATTGGGGGGAAACACCGGGGAGCTGTTTTTT. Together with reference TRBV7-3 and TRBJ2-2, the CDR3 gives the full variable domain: GAGVSQTPSNKVTEKGKYVELRCDPISGHTALYWYRQSLGQGPEFLIYFQGTGAADDSGLPNDRFFAVRPEGSVSTLKIQRTERGDSAVYLCASSLLGGNTGELFFGEGSRLTVL.

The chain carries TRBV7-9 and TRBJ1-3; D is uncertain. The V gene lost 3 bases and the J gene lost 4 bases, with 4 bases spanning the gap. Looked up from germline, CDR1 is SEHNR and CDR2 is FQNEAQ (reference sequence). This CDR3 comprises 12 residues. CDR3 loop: CASSFSGNTIYF. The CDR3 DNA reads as TGTGCCAGCAGCTTTTCAGGAAACACCATATATTTT.

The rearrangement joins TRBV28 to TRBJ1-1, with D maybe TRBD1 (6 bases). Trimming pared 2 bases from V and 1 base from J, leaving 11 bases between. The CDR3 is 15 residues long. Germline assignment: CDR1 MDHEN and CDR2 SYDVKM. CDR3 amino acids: CASSLPDRPNTEAFF. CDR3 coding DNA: TGTGCCAGCAGTTTACCGGACAGACCGAACACTGAAGCTTTCTTT.

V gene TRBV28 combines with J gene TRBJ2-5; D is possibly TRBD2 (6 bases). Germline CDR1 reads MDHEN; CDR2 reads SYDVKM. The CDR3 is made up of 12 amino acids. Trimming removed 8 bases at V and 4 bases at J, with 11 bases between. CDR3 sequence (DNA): TGTGCCAGCCCTCGTAGCGGAGAGACCCAGTACTTC. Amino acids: CASPRSGETQYF.

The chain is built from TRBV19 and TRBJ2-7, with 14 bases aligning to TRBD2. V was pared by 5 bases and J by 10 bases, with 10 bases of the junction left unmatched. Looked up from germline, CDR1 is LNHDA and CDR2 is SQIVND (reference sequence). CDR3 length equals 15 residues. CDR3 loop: CASSLPGLAGVPQYF. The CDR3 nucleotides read TGTGCCAGTAGTCTCCCGGGACTAGCGGGAGTACCACAGTACTTC.

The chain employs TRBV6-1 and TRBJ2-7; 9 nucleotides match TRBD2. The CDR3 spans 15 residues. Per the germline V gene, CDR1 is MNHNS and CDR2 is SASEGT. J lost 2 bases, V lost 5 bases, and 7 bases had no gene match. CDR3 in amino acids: CASSSAGGTAYEQYF. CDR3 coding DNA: TGTGCCAGCAGTTCGGCGGGAGGGACCGCCTACGAGCAGTACTTC.

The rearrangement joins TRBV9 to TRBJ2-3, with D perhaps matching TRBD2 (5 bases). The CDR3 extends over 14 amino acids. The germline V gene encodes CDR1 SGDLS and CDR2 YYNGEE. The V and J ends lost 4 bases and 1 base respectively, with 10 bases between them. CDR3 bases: TGTGCCAGCAGCCCCAGGACTGGCACAGATACGCAGTATTTT. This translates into CASSPRTGTDTQYF.

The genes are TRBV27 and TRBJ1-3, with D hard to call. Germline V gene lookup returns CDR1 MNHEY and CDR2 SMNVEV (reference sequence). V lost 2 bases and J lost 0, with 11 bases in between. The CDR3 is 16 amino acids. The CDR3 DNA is TGTGCCAGCAGTTTAGGAGGGTACGGCTCTGGAAACACCATATATTTT. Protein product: CASSLGGYGSGNTIYF.

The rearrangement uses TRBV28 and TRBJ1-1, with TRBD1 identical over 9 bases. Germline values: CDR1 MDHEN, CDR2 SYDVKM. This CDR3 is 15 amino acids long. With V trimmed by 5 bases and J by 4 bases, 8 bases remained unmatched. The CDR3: CASSPPGQGTTEAFF. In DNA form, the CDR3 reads TGTGCCAGCAGTCCGCCGGGACAGGGTACCACTGAAGCTTTCTTT.

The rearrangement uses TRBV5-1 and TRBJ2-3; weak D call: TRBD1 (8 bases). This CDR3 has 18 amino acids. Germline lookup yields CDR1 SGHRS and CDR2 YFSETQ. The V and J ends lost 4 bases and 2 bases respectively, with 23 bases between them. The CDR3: CASSPQPRQGRATDTQYF. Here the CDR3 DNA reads TGCGCCAGCAGCCCCCAACCTCGACAGGGGAGGGCCACAGATACGCAGTATTTT.

The CDR3 DNA follows: TGCGCCAGCAGCCCGGGACAAGCCAACACTGAAGCTTTCTTT. This codes for CASSPGQANTEAFF. The rearrangement joins TRBV5-1 to TRBJ1-1; D possibly corresponds to TRBD1 (6 bases). Germline CDR1 and CDR2: SGHRS and YFSETQ. Trimming removed 4 bases at V and 2 bases at J, with 12 bases between. The CDR3 runs 14 residues.

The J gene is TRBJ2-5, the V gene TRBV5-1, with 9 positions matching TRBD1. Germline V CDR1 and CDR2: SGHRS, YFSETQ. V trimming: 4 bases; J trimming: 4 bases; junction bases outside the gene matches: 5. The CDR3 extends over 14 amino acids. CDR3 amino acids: CASSAGTGLETQYF. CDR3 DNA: TGCGCCAGCAGCGCCGGGACAGGGTTAGAGACCCAGTACTTC.

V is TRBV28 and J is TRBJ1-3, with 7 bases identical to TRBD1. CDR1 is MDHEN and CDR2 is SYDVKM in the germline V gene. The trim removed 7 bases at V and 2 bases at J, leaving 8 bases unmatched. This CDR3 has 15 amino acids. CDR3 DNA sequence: TGTGCCAGCACCGAACCGACAGGGCCTGGAAACACCATATATTTT. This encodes CASTEPTGPGNTIYF.

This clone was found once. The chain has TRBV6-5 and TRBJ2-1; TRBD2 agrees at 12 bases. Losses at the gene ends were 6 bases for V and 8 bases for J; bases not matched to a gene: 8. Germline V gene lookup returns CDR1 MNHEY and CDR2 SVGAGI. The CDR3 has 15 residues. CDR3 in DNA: TGTGCCAGCAGCTCCGGACTAGCGGGACGAGATGAGCAGTTCTTC. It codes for CASSSGLAGRDEQFF.

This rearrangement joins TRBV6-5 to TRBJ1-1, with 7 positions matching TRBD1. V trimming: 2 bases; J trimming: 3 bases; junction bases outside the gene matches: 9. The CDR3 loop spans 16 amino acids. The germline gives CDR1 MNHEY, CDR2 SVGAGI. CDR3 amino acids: CASSYRSRGPHTEAFF. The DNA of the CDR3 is TGTGCCAGCAGTTACCGTTCAAGGGGGCCGCACACTGAAGCTTTCTTT.

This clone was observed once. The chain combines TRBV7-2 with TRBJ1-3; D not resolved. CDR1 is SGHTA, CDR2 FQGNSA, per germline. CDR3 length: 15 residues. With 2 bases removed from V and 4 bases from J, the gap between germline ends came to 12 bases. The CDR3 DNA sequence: TGTGCCAGCAGCTTAAAGATGGGGAGCGGAAACACCATATATTTT. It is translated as CASSLKMGSGNTIYF.

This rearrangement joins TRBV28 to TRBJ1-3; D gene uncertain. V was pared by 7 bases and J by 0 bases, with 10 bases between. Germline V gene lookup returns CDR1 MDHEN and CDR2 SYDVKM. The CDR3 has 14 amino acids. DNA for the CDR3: TGTGCCAGCATCGGAGAGATCTCTGGAAACACCATATATTTT. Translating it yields CASIGEISGNTIYF.

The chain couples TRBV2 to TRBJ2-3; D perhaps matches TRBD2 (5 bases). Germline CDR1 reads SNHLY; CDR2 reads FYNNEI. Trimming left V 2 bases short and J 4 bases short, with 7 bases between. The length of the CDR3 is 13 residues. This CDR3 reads CASSELGADTQYF. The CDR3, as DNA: TGTGCCAGCAGTGAACTCGGGGCAGATACGCAGTATTTT.

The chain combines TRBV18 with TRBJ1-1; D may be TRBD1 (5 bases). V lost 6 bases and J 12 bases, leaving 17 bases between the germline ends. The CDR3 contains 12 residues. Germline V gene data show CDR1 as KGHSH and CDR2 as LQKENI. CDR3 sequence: CASSNSWGASFF. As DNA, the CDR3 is TGTGCCAGCTCTAATAGTTGGGGCGCATCTTTCTTT.

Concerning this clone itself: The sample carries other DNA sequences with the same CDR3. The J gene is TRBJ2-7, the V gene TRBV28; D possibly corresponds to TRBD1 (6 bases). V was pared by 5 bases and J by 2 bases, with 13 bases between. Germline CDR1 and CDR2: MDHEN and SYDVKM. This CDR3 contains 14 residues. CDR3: CASSLGGRAYEQYF. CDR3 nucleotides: TGTGCCAGCAGTCTAGGGGGACGGGCCTACGAGCAGTACTTC. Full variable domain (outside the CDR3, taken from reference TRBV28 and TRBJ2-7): DVKVTQSSRYLVKRTGEKVFLECVQDMDHENMFWYRQDPGLGLRLIYFSYDVKMKEKGDIPEGYSVSREKKERFSLILESASTNQTSMYLCASSLGGRAYEQYFGPGTRLTVT.